The rows below give T cell receptor beta chains drawn from one sample of a study of early T cells in non-severe SARS-CoV-2 infection. Using its own MiXCR run on the 5' RACE reads, TCRdb lists one record per CDR3 protein. The profile shows some 57,000 distinct CDR3 sequences, more than 9% of them singletons. The sample consisted of whole blood. The receptors come from an adult who was a healthcare worker with PCR-confirmed SARS-CoV-2 infection or an uninfected control (not recorded which). CDR3s include the opening cysteine and the closing phenylalanine or tryptophan. The D gene is left open where the match is weak. Size is stated for part of the rows, as once, few or many counts, or as a class when the clone is expanded.

d_gene | abundance | j_gene | v_gene | CDR3aa | CDR3nt
NA | many | TRBJ2-1 | TRBV10-1 | CASSESRFYSYNEQFF | TGCGCCAGCAGTGAGTCTCGATTCTACTCCTACAATGAGCAGTTCTTC
NA | few | TRBJ2-3 | TRBV19 | CASSIFASKSTDTQYF | TGTGCCAGTAGTATTTTCGCTAGCAAGTCCACAGATACGCAGTATTTT
TRBD1 | few | TRBJ2-1 | TRBV11-3 | CASSLVGQGNYNEQFF | TGTGCCAGCAGCTTAGTAGGACAGGGTAACTACAATGAGCAGTTCTTC
NA | NA | TRBJ2-1 | TRBV28 | CASSYGSYNEQFF | TGTGCCAGCAGTTATGGTTCCTACAATGAGCAGTTCTTC
NA | many | TRBJ1-4 | TRBV6-5 | CASSLVWSATNEKLFF | TGTGCCAGCAGTCTCGTTTGGAGTGCAACTAATGAAAAACTGTTTTTT
NA | NA | TRBJ1-5 | TRBV7-9 | CASSYERGQPQHF | TGTGCCAGCAGCTATGAGAGAGGACAGCCCCAGCATTTT
NA | many | TRBJ2-3 | TRBV6-4 | CASSLETGRTDTQYF | TGTGCCAGCAGTTTGGAGACAGGGAGGACAGATACGCAGTATTTT
NA | NA | TRBJ1-1 | TRBV5-6 | CASSSTYPANTEAFF | TGTGCCAGCAGCAGTACCTACCCAGCGAACACTGAAGCTTTCTTT
NA | few | TRBJ1-3 | TRBV6-5 | CASSYGSGAISGNTIYF | TGTGCCAGCAGTTACGGATCGGGGGCCATCTCTGGAAACACCATATATTTT
NA | many | TRBJ1-2 | TRBV12-3/TRBV12-4 | CASSFRGGYYGYTF | TGTGCCAGCAGTTTTCGAGGGGGGTACTATGGCTACACCTTC
NA | many | TRBJ1-2 | TRBV28 | CASRGDYGYTF | TGTGCCAGCAGGGGCGACTATGGCTACACCTTC
NA | many | TRBJ1-2 | TRBV4-1 | CASSQEGAGPYGYTF | TGCGCCAGCAGCCAAGAGGGAGCAGGGCCCTATGGCTACACCTTC
TRBD2 | few | TRBJ2-1 | TRBV12-3/TRBV12-4 | CASSSLLRGGFGEQFF | TGTGCCAGCAGTTCACTCCTGCGGGGGGGCTTCGGAGAGCAGTTCTTC
NA | NA | TRBJ2-2 | TRBV11-2 | CASSFPRGELTGELFF | TGTGCCAGCAGCTTTCCCAGGGGAGAATTGACCGGGGAGCTGTTTTTT
NA | few | TRBJ2-3 | TRBV20-1 | CSARDQGRTDTQYF | TGCAGTGCTAGAGATCAGGGTAGAACAGATACGCAGTATTTT
TRBD2 | many | TRBJ2-7 | TRBV20-1 | CSARDPGTSGPYQLGYEQYF | TGCAGTGCTAGAGATCCCGGGACTAGCGGGCCCTACCAGCTCGGCTACGAGCAGTACTTC
NA | NA | TRBJ2-3 | TRBV6-1 | CATGGLLSNTDTQYF | TGTGCCACCGGGGGACTTTTGAGCAACACAGATACGCAGTATTTT
NA | many | TRBJ2-7 | TRBV6-6 | CASSTYGRLGSEQYF | TGTGCCAGCAGTACCTACGGAAGGCTCGGTAGTGAGCAGTACTTC
NA | few | TRBJ2-6 | TRBV3-1 | CASDSSGANVLTF | TGTGCCAGCGACAGCTCTGGGGCCAACGTCCTGACTTTC
NA | few | TRBJ2-5 | TRBV5-1 | CASSLAQKGETQYF | TGCGCCAGCAGCTTGGCTCAAAAAGGAGAGACCCAGTACTTC
NA | many | TRBJ2-5 | TRBV5-1 | CASSLDTPNGGTQYF | TGCGCCAGCAGCTTGGACACTCCGAACGGGGGGACCCAGTACTTC
TRBD1 | many | TRBJ2-2 | TRBV24-1 | CATSDSGQYTGELFF | TGTGCCACCAGTGATTCGGGACAGTACACCGGGGAGCTGTTTTTT
NA | NA | TRBJ1-4 | TRBV7-9 | CASSTGGRKNEKLFF | TGTGCCAGCAGCACGGGGGGTAGGAAAAATGAAAAACTGTTTTTT
NA | few | TRBJ1-2 | TRBV5-1 | CASSLGQNYGYTF | TGCGCCAGCAGCTTGGGGCAGAACTATGGCTACACCTTC
NA | NA | TRBJ1-6 | TRBV12-3/TRBV12-4 | CATRGGPGNSPLHF | TGTGCCACCAGGGGAGGGCCCGGGAATTCACCCCTCCACTTT